Presented here are 21 T cell receptor beta chains from one specimen sequenced in a study of shared clonotypes between healthy human individuals. Assay: immunoSEQ multiplex PCR; the TCRdb copy retains only in-frame clones and omits some. Here the sample spans over 2 million clones, 85% to 95% being singletons. The sequenced material came from naive CD4+ T cells sorted from blood. Subset specified: CD45RA+ positively selected. The receptor source for this set is a man younger than 35 in good health.

The rearrangement links TRBV7-6 to TRBJ1-5; the D gene is possibly TRBD1 (6 bases). The V gene lost 4 bases and the J gene lost 0 bases, with 16 bases spanning the gap. Germline V gene lookup returns CDR1 SGHVS and CDR2 FNYEAQ. This CDR3 spans 17 amino acids. CDR3 region: CASSSHPGHDSNQPQHF. In DNA form, the CDR3 reads TGTGCCAGCAGCTCCCACCCGGGACACGATAGCAATCAGCCCCAGCATTTT.

Note on this clone: Other DNA sequences within the sample encode an identical CDR3. The V gene is TRBV2, the J gene TRBJ2-7; no clear D. Germline lookup yields CDR1 SNHLY and CDR2 FYNNEI. This CDR3 has 11 amino acids. Trimming took 8 bases from V and 4 from J, leaving 9 bases between them. The CDR3 loop reads CASSGPYEQYF. The CDR3 DNA is TGTGCCAGCTCCGGACCATACGAGCAGTACTTC.

V and J are TRBV4-1 and TRBJ2-7, with 9 positions matching TRBD2. The CDR3 runs to 16 residues. Germline CDR1 is MGHRA and CDR2 is YSYEKL. V lost 3 bases and J lost 0; bases outside the gene matches: 6. CDR3 sequence (DNA): TGCGCCAGCAGCCAGGTTAGCGGGGGCCACTCCTACGAGCAGTACTTC. This encodes CASSQVSGGHSYEQYF.

J is TRBJ1-2 and V is TRBV7-2; D remains unclear. V dropped 5 bases and J dropped 3 bases, with 28 bases sitting between them. Germline-derived CDR1 and CDR2 are SGHTA and FQGNSA. This CDR3 has 19 residues. This chain's CDR3 is CASSAGWNSDRPNHYGYTF. CDR3 coding DNA: TGTGCCAGCAGCGCAGGCTGGAACAGCGACCGACCAAATCACTATGGCTACACCTTC.

This rearrangement joins TRBV6-1 to TRBJ1-3; D gene uncertain. The CDR3 sequence is 14 residues long. Trimming left V 7 bases short and J 4 bases short, with 14 bases between. The germline CDR1 and CDR2 sequences are MNHNS and SASEGT. The DNA for the CDR3 is TGTGCCAGCATCTCCCAAGGGTTCGGAAACACCATATATTTT. Translated: CASISQGFGNTIYF.

As regards this clone: Other DNA sequences in the sample encode the same CDR3. The genes are TRBV6-1 and TRBJ2-7, with D possibly being TRBD1 or TRBD2 (5 bases each). The V gene's germline CDR1 is MNHNS and CDR2 SASEGT. CDR3 length: 14 amino acids. V lost 4 bases, J lost 3 bases, and 13 bases lay in between. CDR3 in amino acids: CASSVAGRGYEQYF. The CDR3, as DNA: TGTGCCAGCAGTGTGGCAGGGAGAGGCTACGAGCAGTACTTC.

The V call is TRBV2, the J call TRBJ1-5, with no clear D. Trimming left V 2 bases short and J 4 bases short, with 12 bases between. CDR1 and CDR2 (germline): SNHLY, FYNNEI. The CDR3 extends over 15 amino acids. In nucleotides, the CDR3 is TGTGCCAGCAGTGAAACCCAAGTCCAGAATCAGCCCCAGCATTTT. Residues: CASSETQVQNQPQHF.

The DNA of the CDR3 is TGCGCCAGCAGCTTGGATTGGGGGTCGAACACTGAAGCTTTCTTT. It yields the protein CASSLDWGSNTEAFF. The V call is TRBV5-1, the J call TRBJ1-1; possibly TRBD1 for D (5 bases). The CDR3 has 15 residues. V was shortened by 0 bases and J by 1 base, with 10 bases between the two germline ends. In germline, CDR1 is SGHRS, CDR2 YFSETQ.

To note about this clone: The identical CDR3 is also encoded by other nucleotide sequences in the sample. The V gene is TRBV30, the J gene TRBJ2-1, with no clear D. Germline CDR1 reads GTSNPN; CDR2 reads SVGIG (reference sequence). Trimming cost V 3 bases and J 0 bases, with 6 bases left between them. The CDR3 totals 13 residues. Here the CDR3 DNA reads TGTGCCTGGAGGCTAAGCTCCTACAATGAGCAGTTCTTC. Translation: CAWRLSSYNEQFF.

Only one count was recorded for this clone. Other DNA sequences in the sample encode the same CDR3. The chain couples TRBV7-2 to TRBJ2-3, with D unclear. Trimming shortened V by 4 bases and J by 6 bases, and 8 bases separated the two germline ends. The germline CDR1 and CDR2 sequences are SGHTA and FQGNSA. The CDR3 consists of 12 residues. The CDR3 region is CASSSLGDTQYF. As DNA, the CDR3 is TGTGCCAGCAGCTCGCTGGGGGATACGCAGTATTTT.

J is TRBJ2-1 and V is TRBV10-1, with 15 nucleotides matching TRBD2. The germline gives CDR1 WNHNN, CDR2 SYGVQD (reference sequence). This CDR3 has 16 amino acids. Trimming at V came to 7 bases and at J to 6 bases, leaving 7 bases not matched to a gene. DNA of the CDR3: TGCGCCAGCAACCGAAGGACTAGCGGGAGGGGCAATGAGCAGTTCTTC. Encoded protein: CASNRRTSGRGNEQFF.

The rearrangement links TRBV6-5 to TRBJ2-7; weak D call: TRBD2 (6 bases). Germline CDR1 reads MNHEY; CDR2 reads SVGAGI. V was clipped by 6 bases and J by 4 bases, with 13 bases between them. This CDR3 region has 13 residues. Written as DNA, the CDR3 is TGTGCCAGCAGGCGGGACGGCCCGTACGAGCAGTACTTC. As protein: CASRRDGPYEQYF.

Here the CDR3 reads CASSYSLTGIADTQYF. The CDR3 DNA reads TGTGCCAGCAGTTATTCGCTCACAGGGATCGCAGATACGCAGTATTTT. The J gene is TRBJ2-3, the V gene TRBV6-5; a possible D gene is TRBD1 (6 bases). V was shortened by 3 bases and J by 4 bases, with 17 bases between the two germline ends. The length of the CDR3 is 16 residues. Per the germline V gene, CDR1 is MNHEY and CDR2 is SVGAGI.

The rearrangement joins TRBV9 to TRBJ1-6; D ambiguous. The CDR3 has 16 amino acids. The V end was cut by 4 bases, the J end by 0 bases, with 11 bases between. In germline, CDR1 is SGDLS, CDR2 YYNGEE. DNA of the CDR3: TGTGCCAGCAGCCCACAGAGCAGCTCCTATAATTCACCCCTCCACTTT. Translating it yields CASSPQSSSYNSPLHF.

V usage is TRBV5-1 and J usage is TRBJ2-3, with 10 bases aligning to TRBD2. Looked up from germline, CDR1 is SGHRS and CDR2 is YFSETQ. The CDR3 has 15 amino acids. The V gene end was trimmed by 2 bases and the J gene end by 6 bases; junction bases not matched to a gene: 6. The CDR3 spells CASSFPLAGADTQYF. In nucleotides, the CDR3 is TGCGCCAGCAGCTTTCCCCTAGCGGGAGCCGATACGCAGTATTTT.

This clone was observed once. The chain employs TRBV6-1 and TRBJ2-1; tentative D call: TRBD2 (6 bases). CDR1 MNHNS and CDR2 SASEGT come from the germline V gene. The CDR3 spans 14 residues. V was clipped by 5 bases and J by 3 bases, with 11 bases between them. The CDR3 nucleotides are TGTGCCAGCAGTACCGGGACTGACTACAATGAGCAGTTCTTC. Translated, it gives CASSTGTDYNEQFF.

The chain recombines TRBV10-3 with TRBJ2-7, with 8 bases lining up with TRBD1. The V and J ends lost 6 bases and 0 bases, in that order; junction bases with no gene match: 1. The CDR3 is 13 residues long. Germline V gives CDR1 ENHRY, CDR2 SYGVKD. CDR3 sequence: CAIRQGASYEQYF. CDR3 sequence (DNA): TGTGCCATCAGGCAGGGGGCCTCCTACGAGCAGTACTTC.

The rearrangement uses TRBV7-2 and TRBJ2-2, with a possible D match to TRBD2 (6 bases). This CDR3 has 15 residues. Germline CDR1 reads SGHTA; CDR2 reads FQGNSA. The germline V and J ends were trimmed by 4 bases and 6 bases, with 15 bases remaining between them. The CDR3 coding sequence is TGTGCCAGCAGCTCACGTGAACCGGGAGCCGGGGAGCTGTTTTTT. This translates into CASSSREPGAGELFF.

CDR3 in amino acids: CASSESTGRQFF. In DNA form, the CDR3 reads TGCGCCAGCAGTGAGTCGACCGGGAGACAGTTCTTC. The chain uses TRBV10-1 and TRBJ2-1; perhaps TRBD2 as D (6 bases). There are 12 residues in the CDR3. The ends were cut back, 0 bases at V and 13 bases at J, with 10 bases in the middle. Germline V lookup: CDR1 WNHNN, CDR2 SYGVQD (reference sequence).

Concerning this clone itself: The sample holds other DNA sequences that translate to the same CDR3. The chain combines TRBV5-1 with TRBJ2-7; 8 nucleotides match TRBD1. Unmatched junction bases numbered 4, after V lost 3 bases and J lost 2 bases. CDR3 length: 14 residues. Germline CDR1 is SGHRS and CDR2 is YFSETQ. The CDR3 spells CASSSGTGPYEQYF. The DNA for the CDR3 is TGCGCCAGCAGCTCCGGGACAGGCCCCTACGAGCAGTACTTC.

The CDR3 loop is CASSLDPGLLNTGELFF. The CDR3 DNA is TGCGCCAGCAGCTTGGACCCGGGACTTTTGAACACCGGGGAGCTGTTTTTT. The V call is TRBV5-1, the J call TRBJ2-2; a possible D gene is TRBD2 (6 bases). CDR3 size: 17 residues. Germline lookup yields CDR1 SGHRS and CDR2 YFSETQ. V was cut by 0 bases and J by 1 base, with 13 bases left in between.